The 25 T cell receptor beta chains reported below all come from one sample, sequenced in a study of blood T cell repertoires in COVID-19. Sequencing used immunoSEQ multiplex PCR; TCRdb keeps in-frame clones, though not all of them. The data contain under 55,000 clones, about 90% of them singletons. The sequencing input was peripheral blood. The receptors shown here come from a human donor in a cohort sampled during active COVID-19.

This chain uses TRBV30 with TRBJ1-1, with TRBD1 matching over 9 bases. The CDR3 runs to 12 residues. J was trimmed by 7 bases and V by 4 bases; bases with no gene match: 4. Germline V gives CDR1 GTSNPN, CDR2 SVGIG (reference sequence). The CDR3 nucleotides read TGTGCCTGGACGACAGGGGGGATTGAAGCTTTCTTT. Its translation: CAWTTGGIEAFF.

The rearrangement joins TRBV9 to TRBJ2-7, with TRBD1 matching 8 bases. The J segment lost 6 bases and the V segment lost 0 bases, leaving 11 bases of the junction unmatched. The CDR3 consists of 16 residues. Per the germline V gene, CDR1 is SGDLS and CDR2 is YYNGEE. CDR3 in DNA: TGTGCCAGCAGCGTAGGTGGGGGTCAGGGGGCGTTCGAGCAGTACTTC. It encodes CASSVGGGQGAFEQYF.

The V gene is TRBV9, the J gene TRBJ2-1; 9 bases map to TRBD2. Germline CDR1 is SGDLS and CDR2 is YYNGEE. The V and J ends lost 4 bases and 5 bases, in that order; junction bases with no gene match: 7. The CDR3 sequence is 15 residues long. CDR3 in amino acids: CASSTLAGLNNEQFF. In DNA, the CDR3 is TGTGCCAGCAGCACCCTAGCGGGACTTAACAATGAGCAGTTCTTC.

In its sample, this clone was seen once. The chain links TRBV29-1 to TRBJ2-1; 7 positions agree with TRBD2. The CDR3 runs to 12 residues. J gave up 7 bases and V 2 bases, and 2 bases lay outside the gene matches. The germline V gene encodes CDR1 SQVTM and CDR2 ANQGSEA. CDR3 DNA: TGCAGCGTTGAATGGGGGGGGAATGAGCAGTTCTTC. Its translation: CSVEWGGNEQFF.

The chain employs TRBV24-1 and TRBJ2-1, with TRBD2 as a possible D gene (6 bases). The germline V gene has CDR1 KGHDR and CDR2 SFDVKD. Trimming pared 2 bases from V and 8 bases from J, leaving 18 bases between. The CDR3 totals 16 residues. The CDR3 DNA sequence: TGTGCCACCAGTGATTATCTAGCCGGAGGGGTTGATGAGCAGTTCTTC. This translates into CATSDYLAGGVDEQFF.

The V gene is TRBV28, the J gene TRBJ1-2; 11 bases line up with TRBD1. V lost 2 bases, J lost 7 bases, and 12 bases stayed unmatched. CDR1 is MDHEN, CDR2 SYDVKM, per germline. This CDR3 region has 17 residues. This chain's CDR3 is CASSLVGGGGQGAGYTF. The CDR3 region has the DNA TGTGCCAGCAGTTTAGTTGGCGGGGGAGGACAGGGGGCTGGCTACACCTTC.

The CDR3 here is CASSQVSGGAETQYF. CDR3 DNA: TGCGCCAGCAGCCAAGTTTCAGGGGGCGCCGAGACCCAGTACTTC. The V call is TRBV4-3, the J call TRBJ2-5; 8 positions agree with TRBD1. CDR1 is LGHNA and CDR2 is YSLEER in the germline V gene. The CDR3 runs 15 residues. J gave up 5 bases and V 1 base, and 6 bases lay outside the gene matches.

V usage is TRBV11-3 and J usage is TRBJ2-1, with TRBD2 matching 12 bases. CDR1 SGHNT and CDR2 YENEEA come from the germline V gene. The CDR3 runs to 17 residues. J gave up 5 bases and V 5 bases, and 10 bases lay outside the gene matches. CDR3 loop: CASSPRLAGVNNNEQFF. CDR3 nucleotide sequence: TGTGCCAGCAGCCCTCGACTAGCGGGAGTGAATAACAATGAGCAGTTCTTC.

This rearrangement joins TRBV7-2 to TRBJ2-7; a weak D match, TRBD2 (5 bases). V was shortened by 2 bases and J by 7 bases, with 21 bases between the two germline ends. The CDR3 is made up of 16 amino acids. CDR1 is SGHTA, CDR2 FQGNSA, per germline. The CDR3: CASSLYAGVLGWEQYF. As DNA, the CDR3 is TGTGCCAGCAGCTTATATGCCGGGGTGTTAGGTTGGGAGCAGTACTTC.

This chain connects TRBV29-1 to TRBJ2-5; the D gene is possibly TRBD1 (5 bases). This CDR3 has 13 amino acids. Germline V lookup: CDR1 SQVTM, CDR2 ANQGSEA. With 5 bases removed from V and 5 bases from J, the gap between germline ends came to 15 bases. The chain's CDR3 is CSVSRVSEETQYF. CDR3 nucleotides: TGCAGCGTTAGCAGGGTCAGCGAGGAGACCCAGTACTTC. Full variable domain (remainder filled in from reference TRBV29-1 and TRBJ2-5): SAVISQKPSRDICQRGTSLTIQCQVDSQVTMMFWYRQQPGQSLTLIATANQGSEATYESGFVIDKFPISRPNLTFSTLTVSNMSPEDSSIYLCSVSRVSEETQYFGPGTRLLVL.

The rearrangement uses TRBV6-5 and TRBJ2-2, with D perhaps matching TRBD1 (6 bases). The CDR3 covers 13 residues. Per the germline V gene, CDR1 is MNHEY and CDR2 is SVGAGI. Trimming stripped 6 bases from V and 3 bases from J, with 8 bases between. CDR3 sequence: CASSHRDTGELFF. CDR3 sequence (DNA): TGTGCCAGCAGCCACAGGGACACCGGGGAGCTGTTTTTT.

The chain links TRBV6-6 to TRBJ2-1, with 11 bases that match TRBD1. V shed 5 bases and J 8 bases; nucleotides not matched to a gene: 5. The CDR3 runs 14 residues. Germline V CDR1 and CDR2: MNHNY, SVGAGI (reference sequence). The CDR3 spells CASSPDRGLDEQFF. The CDR3 coding sequence is TGTGCCAGCAGTCCGGACAGGGGGCTAGATGAGCAGTTCTTC.

This clone was observed a single time. The chain combines TRBV19 with TRBJ2-1, with D maybe TRBD1 (6 bases). Looked up from germline, CDR1 is LNHDA and CDR2 is SQIVND (reference sequence). The CDR3 sequence is 15 residues long. The V end was cut by 5 bases, the J end by 4 bases, with 15 bases between. CDR3 protein: CASSLPGHGYNEQFF. The CDR3 bases are TGTGCCAGTAGTCTTCCGGGACACGGGTACAATGAGCAGTTCTTC.

The chain has TRBV7-9 and TRBJ1-4; possible D gene TRBD1, 6 bases. The CDR3 is 17 residues long. Trimming removed 5 bases at V and 0 bases at J, with 16 bases between. CDR1 is SEHNR and CDR2 is FQNEAQ in the germline V gene (reference sequence). This chain's CDR3 is CASSPGQFKATNEKLFF. The CDR3 DNA reads as TGTGCCAGCAGCCCTGGACAGTTCAAAGCAACTAATGAAAAACTGTTTTTT.

The chain carries TRBV30 and TRBJ2-7, with TRBD1 matching over 7 bases. CDR3 length: 16 amino acids. Germline values: CDR1 GTSNPN, CDR2 SVGIG (reference sequence). V shed 0 bases and J 0 bases; nucleotides not matched to a gene: 8. CDR3 sequence reads: CAWSVIQTGTSYEQYF. CDR3 sequence (DNA): TGTGCCTGGAGTGTTATCCAGACAGGGACCTCCTACGAGCAGTACTTC. The full variable domain, its missing parts supplied by reference TRBV30 and TRBJ2-7, is SQTIHQWPATLVQPVGSPLSLECTVEGTSNPNLYWYRQAAGRGLQLLFYSVGIGQISSEVPQNLSASRPQDRQFILSSKKLLLSDSGFYLCAWSVIQTGTSYEQYFGPGTRLTVT.

This chain uses TRBV7-9 with TRBJ2-7; 15 bases line up with TRBD2. The CDR3 is 18 residues long. Germline-derived CDR1 and CDR2 are SEHNR and FQNEAQ (reference sequence). After removal of 4 bases from V and 2 bases from J, the junction contained 9 bases not matched to a gene. CDR3 nucleotide sequence: TGTGCCAGCAGCTCTCCTTCCGGGACTAGCGGGAGGACCTACGAGCAGTACTTC. Protein product: CASSSPSGTSGRTYEQYF.

This clone was detected only a few times. The chain couples TRBV6-2 or TRBV6-3 to TRBJ2-7, with 10 positions matching TRBD2. Germline V gene lookup returns CDR1 MNHEY and CDR2 SVGEGT. This CDR3 comprises 17 residues. Unmatched junction bases numbered 12, after V lost 6 bases and J lost 1 base. The CDR3: CASSPTFTSGTSYEQYF. The CDR3 DNA reads as TGTGCCAGCAGCCCGACCTTCACTAGCGGGACTTCCTACGAGCAGTACTTC.

The chain joins TRBV7-3 to TRBJ2-7, with D tentatively TRBD1 (5 bases). Trimming left V 4 bases short and J 2 bases short, with 12 bases between. Germline lookup yields CDR1 SGHTA and CDR2 FQGTGA. The CDR3 loop spans 14 amino acids. In DNA, the CDR3 is TGTGCCAGCAGCTCGACGTCAGGGACCTACGAGCAGTACTTC. Translation: CASSSTSGTYEQYF. Looking up the rest from reference TRBV7-3 and TRBJ2-7 gives the full variable domain: GAGVSQTPSNKVTEKGKYVELRCDPISGHTALYWYRQSLGQGPEFLIYFQGTGAADDSGLPNDRFFAVRPEGSVSTLKIQRTERGDSAVYLCASSSTSGTYEQYFGPGTRLTVT.

The genes are TRBV2 and TRBJ2-1, with 13 bases lining up with TRBD2. Trimming took 6 bases from V and 9 from J; bases not matched to a gene: 8. The germline V gene has CDR1 SNHLY and CDR2 FYNNEI. This CDR3 is built from 15 residues. The CDR3 reads CASSGLAGVVGEQFF. CDR3 in DNA: TGTGCCAGCAGCGGACTAGCGGGAGTTGTCGGTGAGCAGTTCTTC.

Here the CDR3 reads CASSSGQGVIYGYTF. In nucleotides, the CDR3 is TGTGCCAGCAGTAGCGGACAGGGAGTCATCTATGGCTACACCTTC. V and J are TRBV27 and TRBJ1-2, with TRBD1 matching 8 bases. Trimming removed 5 bases from V and 4 bases from J; junction bases left unmatched: 9. CDR3 length: 15 residues. Germline V gives CDR1 MNHEY, CDR2 SMNVEV (reference sequence).

This chain links TRBV6-2 or TRBV6-3 with TRBJ2-3, with 8 bases lining up with TRBD1. The germline V gene encodes CDR1 MNHEY and CDR2 SVGEGT. V shed 5 bases, J shed 5 bases, and the junction held 6 bases outside the gene matches. The CDR3 is 14 residues long. CDR3 residues: CASSGQGAVDTQYF. The CDR3 DNA reads TGTGCCAGCAGTGGGCAGGGGGCTGTAGATACGCAGTATTTT.

The CDR3, as DNA: TGTGCCAGTAATGAGGGCCCTAGCTATGGCTACACCTTC. The encoded protein is CASNEGPSYGYTF. The rearrangement joins TRBV19 to TRBJ1-2, with no clear D. The CDR3 runs 13 residues. With 7 bases removed from V and 4 bases from J, the gap between germline ends came to 13 bases. Per germline, CDR1 LNHDA and CDR2 SQIVND (reference sequence).

The chain joins TRBV28 to TRBJ1-2; D is uncertain. Germline CDR1 and CDR2: MDHEN and SYDVKM. The CDR3 is 13 amino acids. Trimming took 3 bases from V and 7 from J, leaving 12 bases between them. CDR3 sequence reads: CASSLPPDSGYTF. In DNA form, the CDR3 reads TGTGCCAGCAGTTTGCCCCCAGATTCTGGCTACACCTTC.

V gene TRBV5-1 combines with J gene TRBJ2-3; tentatively, D is TRBD1 (6 bases). The ends were cut back, 4 bases at V and 2 bases at J, with 17 bases in the middle. In germline, CDR1 is SGHRS, CDR2 YFSETQ. This CDR3 comprises 16 residues. CDR3 loop: CASSKQFRGNTDTQYF. The CDR3 DNA sequence: TGCGCCAGCAGCAAACAGTTTAGGGGGAACACAGATACGCAGTATTTT.

This chain joins TRBV19 and TRBJ1-1, with D perhaps matching TRBD1 (5 bases). Germline lookup yields CDR1 LNHDA and CDR2 SQIVND (reference sequence). The CDR3 totals 14 residues. V was clipped by 5 bases and J by 0 bases, with 10 bases between them. Here the CDR3 reads CASSWGRMNTEAFF. CDR3 in DNA: TGTGCCAGTAGTTGGGGCCGAATGAACACTGAAGCTTTCTTT.